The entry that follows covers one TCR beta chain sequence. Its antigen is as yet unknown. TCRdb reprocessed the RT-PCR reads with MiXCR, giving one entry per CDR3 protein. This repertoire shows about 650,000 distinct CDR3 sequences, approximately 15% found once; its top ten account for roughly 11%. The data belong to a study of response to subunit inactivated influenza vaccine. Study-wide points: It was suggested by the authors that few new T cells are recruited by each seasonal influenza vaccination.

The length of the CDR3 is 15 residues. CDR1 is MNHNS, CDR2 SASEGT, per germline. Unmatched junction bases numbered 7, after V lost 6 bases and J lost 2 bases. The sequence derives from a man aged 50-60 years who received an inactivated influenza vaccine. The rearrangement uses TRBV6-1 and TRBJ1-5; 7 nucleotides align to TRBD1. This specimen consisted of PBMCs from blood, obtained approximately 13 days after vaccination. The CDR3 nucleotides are TGTGCCAGCAGCTCCCCGGGGACAGGCAATCAGCCCCAGCATTTT. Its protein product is CASSSPGTGNQPQHF.